This T cell receptor beta chain was sequenced during a study of spatial heterogeneity in lung cancer. As to time point: blood at routine non-recurrence follow-up after resection. From tumor, nontumor lung or frozen PBMC, whole RNA was taken unsorted for sequencing. One entry per CDR3 protein, called by TCRdb with MiXCR from the 5' RACE reads. The sample contains around 120,000 distinct CDR3 sequences, more than 9% of which appear only once. There are many counts of this clonotype. The input for sequencing was PBMCs, taken at follow-up. The TCR was taken from a male donor with early-stage non-small cell lung cancer.

The CDR3 loop is CSASAGNTEAFF. CDR3 bases: TGCAGTGCTAGCGCAGGGAACACTGAAGCTTTCTTT. This chain connects TRBV20-1 to TRBJ1-1; unclear D gene. The CDR3 runs 12 residues. V was trimmed by 3 bases and J by 1 base, leaving 6 bases between them. The germline gives CDR1 DFQATT, CDR2 SNEGSKA (reference sequence).